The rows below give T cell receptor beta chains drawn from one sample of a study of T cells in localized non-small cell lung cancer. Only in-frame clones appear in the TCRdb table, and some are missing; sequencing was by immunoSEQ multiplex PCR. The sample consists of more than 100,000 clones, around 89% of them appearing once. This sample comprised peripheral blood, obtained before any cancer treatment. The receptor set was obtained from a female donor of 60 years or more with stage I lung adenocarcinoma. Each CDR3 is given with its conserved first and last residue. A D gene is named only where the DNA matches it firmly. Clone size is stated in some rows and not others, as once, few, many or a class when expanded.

DNA: TGTGCCAGCAGTTACCCGGGATATAAGGGCTACACCTTC
CDR3: CASSYPGYKGYTF
J: TRBJ1-2
size: .
V: TRBV6-5
D: .

DNA: TGTGCCAGCAGCCAAGAAGGACAGAGGTTCCCTGGAAACACCATATATTTT
CDR3: CASSQEGQRFPGNTIYF
J: TRBJ1-3
size: once
V: TRBV4-2
D: .

DNA: TGCAGCGTATCTCAGGGCACGAGCCTCTCCTACGAGCAGTACTTC
CDR3: CSVSQGTSLSYEQYF
J: TRBJ2-7
size: once
V: TRBV29-1
D: .

DNA: TGCGCCAGCAGCTTGGGGTATGTCGGGGAAAAACTGTTTTTT
CDR3: CASSLGYVGEKLFF
J: TRBJ1-4
size: .
V: TRBV5-1
D: .

DNA: TGTGCCAGCAGTGATGTACAGAATGAGCAGTTCTTC
CDR3: CASSDVQNEQFF
J: TRBJ2-1
size: .
V: TRBV6-1
D: .

DNA: TGTGCCAGCCGAATTAAACACTCTAAGACTAGTGGTTTCTACGAGCAGTACTTC
CDR3: CASRIKHSKTSGFYEQYF
J: TRBJ2-7
size: once
V: TRBV6-7
D: .

DNA: TGTGCCAGCTCACCAACTCCGGGACAGGGGATCGGAAACACCATATATTTT
CDR3: CASSPTPGQGIGNTIYF
J: TRBJ1-3
size: .
V: TRBV18
D: TRBD1

DNA: TGTGCCAGCAGAAAAAGCTACGAGCAGTACTTC
CDR3: CASRKSYEQYF
J: TRBJ2-7
size: .
V: TRBV28
D: .

DNA: TGTGCCAGCAGCTTGGTGGACAGGGGGCGAAGTGAGACCCAGTACTTC
CDR3: CASSLVDRGRSETQYF
J: TRBJ2-5
size: .
V: TRBV7-2
D: TRBD1

DNA: TGTGCCAGTGTTACCGGGACCGAATCCTACGAGCAGTACTTC
CDR3: CASVTGTESYEQYF
J: TRBJ2-7
size: .
V: TRBV7-5
D: .

DNA: TGTGCCAGCACTTCCCCCCCCGGGGAGCTGTTTTTT
CDR3: CASTSPPGELFF
J: TRBJ2-2
size: .
V: TRBV7-2
D: .

DNA: TGTGCCAGCAGTGGGGAGGGGACAGGGACCACTGAAGCTTTCTTT
CDR3: CASSGEGTGTTEAFF
J: TRBJ1-1
size: .
V: TRBV2
D: TRBD1

DNA: TGCGCCAGCAGTGAGAGGGGCGGGAGCACAGATACGCAGTATTTT
CDR3: CASSERGGSTDTQYF
J: TRBJ2-3
size: .
V: TRBV10-1
D: .

DNA: TGTGCCAGCAGCCTCCGGGACAGAGTCAGTTATAGCAATCAGCCCCAGCATTTT
CDR3: CASSLRDRVSYSNQPQHF
J: TRBJ1-5
size: once
V: TRBV21-1
D: .

DNA: TGTGCCAGCAGCGGAAGCATACGGGGATCTGCTGGGGCCAACGTCCTGACTTTC
CDR3: CASSGSIRGSAGANVLTF
J: TRBJ2-6
size: .
V: TRBV9
D: .

DNA: TGTGCCAGCAGGGGACAGGTGGGAGAGACCCAGTACTTC
CDR3: CASRGQVGETQYF
J: TRBJ2-5
size: .
V: TRBV6-5
D: TRBD1

DNA: TGTGCCAGTAGTATGGTTCGGGATGAGCAGTTCTTC
CDR3: CASSMVRDEQFF
J: TRBJ2-1
size: .
V: TRBV19
D: .

DNA: TGTGCCAGCAGCCCGTCGGGACAGGATCAGCCCCAGCATTTT
CDR3: CASSPSGQDQPQHF
J: TRBJ1-5
size: .
V: TRBV7-3
D: TRBD1